Listed here is a single T cell receptor (beta chain). Its matching antigen is unknown. PCR primers comprised 60 Vbeta and 13 Jbeta primers. Clones were read by immunoSEQ multiplex PCR, and TCRdb kept only the in-frame ones, dropping some. Of around 170,000 clones listed, over 80% were seen once; the top ten hold approximately 6.3%. These data belong to a study of cytomegalovirus exposure and HLA in healthy donors. Turning to the study itself: Earlier sequencing of some 170 million T cells yielded 100 million to 120 million unique TCR beta sequences.

General observations from the study: An analysis done earlier found most TCR beta V segments productive about 87% or about 30% of the time. There were reportedly fewer N-insertions in an Asian-associated ancestry cluster than the approximately 670-donor mean, in a later analysis. Roughly uniform sequencing depth across donors was assumed, possibly incorrectly.

The sequence was obtained from a man aged 35 to 55 in good health and CMV-seropositive. The sequencing sample was made of PBMCs.

CDR3 sequence: CASSLGWVPRESYEQYF. CDR3 nucleotide sequence: TGCGCCAGCAGCTTGGGATGGGTACCTCGGGAATCCTACGAGCAGTACTTC. This chain links TRBV5-1 with TRBJ2-7; D possibly corresponds to TRBD2 (5 bases). CDR3 length equals 17 residues. The V gene's germline CDR1 is SGHRS and CDR2 YFSETQ. Between the trimmed V and J ends, which lost 0 bases and 1 base, there was a span of 17 bases.